This TCR beta chain was recovered during a study of CD8 T cells in ankylosing spondylitis. TCRdb independently ran MiXCR on the 5' RACE reads; one entry per CDR3 protein. This sample yields approximately 100,000 distinct CDR3 sequences, of which less than 25% are seen a single time; 12% belongs to the top ten. This CDR3 has 12 residues. Losses at the gene ends were 5 bases for V and 3 bases for J; bases not matched to a gene: 2. The germline CDR1 and CDR2 sequences are DFQATT and SNEGSKA (reference sequence). This chain uses TRBV20-1 with TRBJ2-7, with 9 nucleotides matching TRBD2. The source of this sequence is a male donor with ankylosing spondylitis. The sample consisted of synovial fluid, either unsorted or a sorted T cell fraction (not recorded which). The chain's CDR3 is CSAASGNYEQYF. Here the CDR3 DNA reads TGCAGTGCTGCTAGCGGGAACTACGAGCAGTACTTC.